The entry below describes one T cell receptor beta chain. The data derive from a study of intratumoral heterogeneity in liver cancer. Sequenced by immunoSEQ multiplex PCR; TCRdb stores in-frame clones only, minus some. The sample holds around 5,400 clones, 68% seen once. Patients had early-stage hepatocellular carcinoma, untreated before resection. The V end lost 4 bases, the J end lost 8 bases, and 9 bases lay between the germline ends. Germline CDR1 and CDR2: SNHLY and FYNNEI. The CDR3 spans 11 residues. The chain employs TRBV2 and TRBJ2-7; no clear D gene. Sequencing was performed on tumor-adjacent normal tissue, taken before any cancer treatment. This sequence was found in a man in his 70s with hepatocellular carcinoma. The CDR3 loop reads CASSGGGKQYF. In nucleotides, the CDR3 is TGTGCCAGCAGTGGGGGTGGGAAGCAGTACTTC.